The 5 T cell receptor beta chains listed next were all sequenced from one sample in a study of early T cells in non-severe SARS-CoV-2 infection. Via MiXCR, TCRdb re-called the 5' RACE reads, giving one row per CDR3 protein. The sample carries about 77,000 distinct CDR3 sequences, about 16% recorded once. Input material: whole blood. These receptors came from an adult who was a healthcare worker with PCR-confirmed SARS-CoV-2 infection or an uninfected control (not recorded which).

Only one count was recorded for this clonotype. The gene calls are TRBV28 and TRBJ2-7; 7 nucleotides match TRBD2. The J segment lost 3 bases and the V segment lost 7 bases, leaving 9 bases of the junction unmatched. In germline, CDR1 is MDHEN, CDR2 SYDVKM. The CDR3 has 14 amino acids. CDR3 in DNA: TGTGCCAGCACCCCCCGGGGGGAGGGCTACGAGCAGTACTTC. This gives the protein CASTPRGEGYEQYF.

This clonotype was seen more than once but under ten times. V and J are TRBV28 and TRBJ1-1; TRBD1 is a possible D gene (6 bases). The CDR3 runs 11 residues. V was clipped by 4 bases and J by 11 bases, with 11 bases between them. The V gene's germline CDR1 is MDHEN and CDR2 SYDVKM. The CDR3 coding sequence is TGTGCCAGCAGTTCCCAGGGGTCGGCTTTCTTT. Amino acid sequence: CASSSQGSAFF.

This clonotype was counted between two and nine times. The chain links TRBV7-6 to TRBJ1-6, with D tentatively TRBD1 (5 bases). The CDR3 has 13 amino acids. The V gene lost 2 bases and the J gene lost 10 bases, with 9 bases spanning the gap. The germline gives CDR1 SGHVS, CDR2 FNYEAQ. In DNA form, the CDR3 reads TGTGCCAGCAGCTTAATCAGGGAGTCACCCCTCCACTTT. It encodes CASSLIRESPLHF.

This clonotype has only a few counts. The chain has TRBV6-5 and TRBJ2-1, with 10 bases lining up with TRBD2. The ends lost 6 bases at V and 8 bases at J; junction bases unmatched: 16. CDR1 MNHEY and CDR2 SVGAGI come from the germline V gene. The length of the CDR3 is 17 residues. CDR3 sequence reads: CASSRVGASGRGDEQFF. In DNA, the CDR3 is TGTGCCAGCAGCCGAGTGGGAGCGAGCGGGAGGGGGGATGAGCAGTTCTTC.

This clonotype was detected many times. The chain carries TRBV7-2 and TRBJ1-1, with D perhaps TRBD1 (6 bases). Germline V lookup: CDR1 SGHTA, CDR2 FQGNSA. The CDR3 covers 14 residues. V was trimmed by 5 bases and J by 3 bases, leaving 13 bases between them. CDR3 in amino acids: CASSPRAGDTEAFF. The CDR3 nucleotides are TGTGCCAGCAGCCCCCGGGCAGGGGACACTGAAGCTTTCTTT.